This TCR beta chain originates from a study of shared clonotypes between healthy human individuals. Broader study findings: Researchers sampled only blood; tissue repertoires likely differ.

On this clone itself: Its antigen is unidentified.

All of the donors resided in Nashville, Tennessee, and each was a Caucasian adult. Trimming cost V 4 bases and J 1 base, with 12 bases left between them. Germline V CDR1 and CDR2: SGHRS, YFSETQ. This CDR3 is built from 16 residues. Genomic DNA (from each subset) was split evenly across several immunoSEQ plates. Generated by immunoSEQ multiplex PCR, the TCRdb table keeps only in-frame clones and is missing some. The table has fewer than 500,000 clones, roughly 79% seen once; the top ten hold around 12%. The sequenced material came from PBMCs. The receptor's source is a woman in her thirties or forties in good health. Some clones in this sample may be carry-over from other donors' samples. The chain employs TRBV5-1 and TRBJ2-6; D is perhaps TRBD1 (5 bases). For the CDR3, the DNA is TGCGCCAGCAGCGCAACAGGATCATCTGGGGCCAACGTCCTGACTTTC. This codes for CASSATGSSGANVLTF. Combining the CDR3 with reference TRBV5-1 and TRBJ2-6 gives the whole variable domain KAGVTQTPRYLIKTRGQQVTLSCSPISGHRSVSWYQQTPGQGLQFLFEYFSETQRNKGNFPGRFSGRQFSNSRSEMNVSTLELGDSALYLCASSATGSSGANVLTFGAGSRLTVL.